This TCR beta chain was retrieved from a study of cytomegalovirus exposure and HLA in healthy donors. Study-wide results and caveats: Sequencing likely produced, as an artifact, a cluster of highly shared sequence variants. Prior analysis indicated that the majority of TCR beta V segments exhibited productivity approximately 90% or approximately 30% of the time.

CDR1 and CDR2 from the germline V gene are MRHNA and SNTAGT. V was shortened by 3 bases and J by 3 bases, with 12 bases between the two germline ends. The CDR3 runs to 15 residues. This clone was detected only once. Its antigen is currently unknown. In the PCR, 60 Vbeta and 13 Jbeta primers were used. Clones were read by immunoSEQ multiplex PCR, and TCRdb kept only the in-frame ones, dropping some. The sample lists around 200,000 clones, more than 65% occurring once. The sequenced material came from PBMCs. The J gene is TRBJ2-1, the V gene TRBV6-4, with a possible D match to TRBD1 (6 bases). This receptor was obtained from a girl aged 2-10 years in good health and CMV-seropositive. The CDR3 coding sequence is TGTGCCAGCAGTGAAGGCAGGGGTGTCTACAATGAGCAGTTCTTC. This sequence encodes CASSEGRGVYNEQFF.